This passage covers 18 T cell receptor beta chains from one sample sequenced in a study of cytomegalovirus exposure and HLA in healthy donors. With 60 Vbeta and 13 Jbeta primers, the PCR was carried out. Here immunoSEQ multiplex PCR was the method, and the copy in TCRdb shows in-frame clones only, minus some. This table holds fewer than 130,000 clones, approximately 79% found once. The source material was PBMCs. The receptors here all came from a man aged 25-45 years in good health and CMV-seropositive.

The V gene is TRBV21-1, the J gene TRBJ2-7; TRBD1 is the table's D call, not checked against the DNA. TRBV21-1 is reported as a pseudogene. The CDR3 runs 16 residues. The CDR3: CASSKEESDTRYEQYF. The CDR3 DNA is TGTGCCAGCAGCAAAGAGGAGTCGGACACACGCTACGAGCAGTACTTC.

The genes are TRBV7-3 and TRBJ2-7, with a possible D match to TRBD2 (6 bases). The CDR3 is made up of 19 amino acids. Germline assignment: CDR1 SGHTA and CDR2 FQGTGA. Trimming shortened V by 0 bases and J by 3 bases, and 24 bases separated the two germline ends. The CDR3 protein is CASSLTPPGQSSGGYEQYF. The DNA of the CDR3 is TGTGCCAGCAGCTTAACGCCCCCAGGTCAGAGTAGCGGAGGCTACGAGCAGTACTTC.

The chain carries TRBV5-6 and TRBJ2-2; D unresolved. Per the germline V gene, CDR1 is SGHDT and CDR2 is YYEEEE. Trimming removed 4 bases from V and 7 bases from J, with 5 bases in between. The CDR3 is made up of 11 amino acids. This CDR3 is CASSLSGELFF. DNA for the CDR3: TGTGCCAGCAGCCTGAGCGGGGAGCTGTTTTTT.

V usage is TRBV5-6 and J usage is TRBJ2-3, with 8 bases lining up with TRBD2. Germline CDR1 and CDR2: SGHDT and YYEEEE. This CDR3 region has 16 residues. The V gene end was trimmed by 3 bases and the J gene end by 7 bases; junction bases not matched to a gene: 13. In DNA, the CDR3 is TGTGCCAGCAGCTGGAGACGAGCGGGGGACTCTCATACGCAGTATTTT. This encodes CASSWRRAGDSHTQYF.

Here the CDR3 DNA reads TGTGCCAGCAGCTTAGTATACAGGCGGAACACTGAAGCTTTCTTT. Residues: CASSLVYRRNTEAFF. This chain uses TRBV11-2 with TRBJ1-1; D is possibly TRBD1 (5 bases). V was cut by 1 base and J by 1 base, with 10 bases left in between. Germline V CDR1 and CDR2: SGHAT, FQNNGV. CDR3 length: 15 residues.

For this clone: This may stem from a read error, because a much larger clone lies one nucleotide away. The CDR3 nucleotides read TGTGCCAGCAGCCAGGGACAGGGCGATCAGCCCCAGCATTTT. Protein sequence: CASSQGQGDQPQHF. This sequence joins TRBV5-5 and TRBJ1-5, with TRBD1 matching over 9 bases. J lost 5 bases, V lost 4 bases, and 4 bases had no gene match. The CDR3 totals 14 residues. Germline V gene sequence: CDR1 SGHKS, CDR2 YYEKEE (reference sequence).

The rearrangement links TRBV6-6 to TRBJ1-2; D is ambiguous. This CDR3 has 14 residues. Germline CDR1 MNHNY, CDR2 SVGAGI (reference sequence). Between the trimmed V and J ends, which lost 0 bases and 2 bases, there was a span of 7 bases. This CDR3 reads CASSYSARNYGYTF. The CDR3 bases are TGTGCCAGCAGTTACTCCGCCAGAAACTATGGCTACACCTTC.

The V call is TRBV15, the J call TRBJ2-1; 8 bases are a match to TRBD2. CDR1 and CDR2 (germline): LNHNV, YYDKDF (reference sequence). The CDR3 has 16 residues. The trim removed 4 bases at V and 0 bases at J, leaving 5 bases unmatched. The CDR3 sequence is CATSTGGPSSYNEQFF. CDR3 bases: TGTGCCACCAGCACGGGGGGGCCCAGCTCCTACAATGAGCAGTTCTTC.

The chain uses TRBV6-1 and TRBJ2-5; 11 bases align to TRBD1. This CDR3 has 15 amino acids. Trimming cost V 3 bases and J 9 bases; bases outside gene matches: 9. Germline CDR1 reads MNHNS; CDR2 reads SASEGT. The CDR3 is CASSDWAGQGVPQYF. In DNA form, the CDR3 reads TGTGCCAGCAGTGATTGGGCGGGACAGGGGGTTCCCCAGTACTTC.

The rearrangement links TRBV5-8 to TRBJ2-5, with 8 bases matching TRBD2. This CDR3 has 16 amino acids. The V gene end was trimmed by 4 bases and the J gene end by 1 base; junction bases not matched to a gene: 9. CDR1 is SGHTS and CDR2 is YDEGEE in the germline V gene. The CDR3 loop is CASSPGRGGFQETQYF. For the CDR3, the DNA is TGTGCCAGCAGCCCCGGGAGGGGGGGCTTCCAAGAGACCCAGTACTTC.

The chain recombines TRBV11-2 with TRBJ2-1; 7 bases align to TRBD2. The CDR3 contains 12 residues. Unmatched junction bases numbered 4, after V lost 5 bases and J lost 9 bases. The germline CDR1 and CDR2 sequences are SGHAT and FQNNGV. The CDR3: CASSGTIVEQFF. CDR3 in DNA: TGTGCCAGCAGCGGGACTATAGTTGAGCAGTTCTTC.

This clone was observed a handful of times. This chain connects TRBV5-6 to TRBJ1-2, with unresolved D. The V gene's germline CDR1 is SGHDT and CDR2 YYEEEE. V gave up 4 bases and J gave up 7 bases, with 8 bases separating them. The CDR3 contains 11 residues. The CDR3 reads CASSDEVGYTF. CDR3 nucleotide sequence: TGTGCCAGCAGCGATGAGGTTGGCTACACCTTC.

This chain connects TRBV6-6 to TRBJ1-2; 8 bases line up with TRBD1. The CDR3 sequence is 14 residues long. The trim removed 2 bases at V and 6 bases at J, leaving 5 bases unmatched. CDR1 is MNHNY, CDR2 SVGAGI, per germline (reference sequence). CDR3 sequence: CASSYLRDRNGYTF. CDR3 nucleotide sequence: TGTGCCAGCAGTTACCTCAGGGACAGGAATGGCTACACCTTC.

V and J are TRBV19 and TRBJ1-1, with a tentative D call TRBD1 (5 bases). The length of the CDR3 is 19 residues. Germline lookup yields CDR1 LNHDA and CDR2 SQIVND (reference sequence). Trimming stripped 3 bases from V and 3 bases from J, with 26 bases between. The CDR3 nucleotides are TGTGCCAGTAGTATGGACGTGGCCAGGAAAACTCAAGGGGACACTGAAGCTTTCTTT. This sequence encodes CASSMDVARKTQGDTEAFF.

The CDR3 reads CASSLAGTAGELFF. DNA for the CDR3: TGTGCCAGTAGTCTAGCCGGGACAGCTGGGGAGCTGTTTTTT. The gene calls are TRBV19 and TRBJ2-2; TRBD1 matches 7 bases. V trimming: 5 bases; J trimming: 8 bases; junction bases outside the gene matches: 8. Germline CDR1 LNHDA, CDR2 SQIVND (reference sequence). The CDR3 extends over 14 amino acids.

Only one count was recorded for this clone. The CDR3 here is CASSHSGGDEKLFF. CDR3 nucleotides: TGTGCCAGCAGCCACAGCGGGGGTGATGAAAAACTGTTTTTT. The V gene is TRBV5-6, the J gene TRBJ1-4; maybe TRBD1 (5 bases). This CDR3 region has 14 residues. V lost 4 bases, J lost 6 bases, and 13 bases lay in between. CDR1 is SGHDT and CDR2 is YYEEEE in the germline V gene.

This clone was counted a single time. The rearrangement uses TRBV11-2 and TRBJ2-7; D is perhaps TRBD2 (6 bases). V was pared by 2 bases and J by 0 bases, with 11 bases between. The CDR3 has 15 amino acids. In germline, CDR1 is SGHAT, CDR2 FQNNGV. The CDR3 DNA reads as TGTGCCAGCAGCTTATGGGGGGTCCCCTCCTACGAGCAGTACTTC. The encoded protein is CASSLWGVPSYEQYF.

The genes are TRBV6-1 and TRBJ2-3; 8 bases map to TRBD2. CDR1 is MNHNS and CDR2 is SASEGT in the germline V gene. Trimming took 3 bases from V and 0 from J; bases not matched to a gene: 8. This CDR3 spans 17 amino acids. The CDR3 loop is CASSENPSGRSTDTQYF. In DNA form, the CDR3 reads TGTGCCAGCAGTGAGAACCCTAGCGGGCGAAGCACAGATACGCAGTATTTT.